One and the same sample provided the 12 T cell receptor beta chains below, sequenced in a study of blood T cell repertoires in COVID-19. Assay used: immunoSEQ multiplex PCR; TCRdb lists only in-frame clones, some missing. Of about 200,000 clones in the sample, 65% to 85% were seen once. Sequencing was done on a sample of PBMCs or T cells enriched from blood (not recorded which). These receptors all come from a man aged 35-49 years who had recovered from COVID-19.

The CDR3 region is CASLGTGGTGELFF. As DNA, the CDR3 is TGTGCCAGCCTTGGGACAGGGGGCACCGGGGAGCTGTTTTTT. The genes are TRBV27 and TRBJ2-2; 11 bases align to TRBD1. J gave up 4 bases and V 8 bases, and 3 bases lay outside the gene matches. Germline V gene lookup returns CDR1 MNHEY and CDR2 SMNVEV (reference sequence). This CDR3 region has 14 residues.

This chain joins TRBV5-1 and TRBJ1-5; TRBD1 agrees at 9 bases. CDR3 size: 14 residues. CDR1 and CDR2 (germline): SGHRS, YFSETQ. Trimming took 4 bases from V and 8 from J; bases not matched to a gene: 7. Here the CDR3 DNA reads TGCGCCAGCAGCCAGGGGACAGGGAACGAGCCCCAGCATTTT. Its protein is CASSQGTGNEPQHF.

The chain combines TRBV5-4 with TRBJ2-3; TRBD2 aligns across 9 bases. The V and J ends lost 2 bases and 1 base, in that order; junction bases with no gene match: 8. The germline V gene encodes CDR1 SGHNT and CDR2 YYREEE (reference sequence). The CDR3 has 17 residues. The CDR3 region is CASSLQPPSGGTDTQYF. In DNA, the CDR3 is TGTGCCAGCAGCTTACAACCCCCTAGCGGGGGCACAGATACGCAGTATTTT.

The CDR3 reads CASSQDMPGNNEKLFF. The CDR3 coding sequence is TGTGCCAGCAGCCAAGATATGCCAGGGAATAATGAAAAACTGTTTTTT. The chain is built from TRBV3-1 (or the pseudogene TRBV3-2) and TRBJ1-4; D may be TRBD1 (5 bases). There are 16 residues in the CDR3. V gave up 0 bases and J gave up 4 bases, with 12 bases separating them. From germline, CDR1 is LGHDT and CDR2 YNNKEL (reference sequence).

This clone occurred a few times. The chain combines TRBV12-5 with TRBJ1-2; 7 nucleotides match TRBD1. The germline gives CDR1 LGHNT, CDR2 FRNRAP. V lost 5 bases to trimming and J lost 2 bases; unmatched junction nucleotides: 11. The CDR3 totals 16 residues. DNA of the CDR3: TGTGCTAGTGGTGCGCCTGAGGGGGCGGGGAACTATGGCTACACCTTC. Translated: CASGAPEGAGNYGYTF.

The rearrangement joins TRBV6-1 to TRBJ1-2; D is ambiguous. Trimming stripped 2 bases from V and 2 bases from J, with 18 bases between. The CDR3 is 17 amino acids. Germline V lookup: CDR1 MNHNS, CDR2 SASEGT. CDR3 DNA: TGTGCCAGCAGTGAAACTCCCTTCGACCTGAGGAACTATGGCTACACCTTC. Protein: CASSETPFDLRNYGYTF.

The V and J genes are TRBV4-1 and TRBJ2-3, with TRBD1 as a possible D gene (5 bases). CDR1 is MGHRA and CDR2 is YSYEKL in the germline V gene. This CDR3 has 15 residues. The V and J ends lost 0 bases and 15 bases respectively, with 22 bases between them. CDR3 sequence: CASSQDLSGSVPIYF. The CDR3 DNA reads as TGCGCCAGCAGCCAAGATCTATCAGGGTCCGTCCCGATCTATTTT.

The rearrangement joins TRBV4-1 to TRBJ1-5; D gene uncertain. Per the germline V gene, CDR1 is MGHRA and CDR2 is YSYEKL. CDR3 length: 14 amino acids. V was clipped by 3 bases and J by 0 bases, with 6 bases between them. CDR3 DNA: TGCGCCAGCAGCCAGCCGGTTAGCAATCAGCCCCAGCATTTT. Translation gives CASSQPVSNQPQHF.

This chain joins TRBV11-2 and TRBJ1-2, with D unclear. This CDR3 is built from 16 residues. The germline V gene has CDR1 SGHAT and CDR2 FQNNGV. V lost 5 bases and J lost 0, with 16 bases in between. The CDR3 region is CASSPHPVSANYGYTF. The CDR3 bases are TGTGCCAGCAGCCCTCATCCAGTGTCAGCTAACTATGGCTACACCTTC.

The CDR3 nucleotides read TGTGCCAGCAGCTCGCCTACCCTTAGCGGGACGCAGTATTTT. It is translated as CASSSPTLSGTQYF. This chain joins TRBV11-2 and TRBJ2-3; TRBD2 aligns across 7 bases. Germline V CDR1 and CDR2: SGHAT, FQNNGV. CDR3 length equals 14 residues. Unmatched junction bases numbered 10, after V lost 4 bases and J lost 9 bases.

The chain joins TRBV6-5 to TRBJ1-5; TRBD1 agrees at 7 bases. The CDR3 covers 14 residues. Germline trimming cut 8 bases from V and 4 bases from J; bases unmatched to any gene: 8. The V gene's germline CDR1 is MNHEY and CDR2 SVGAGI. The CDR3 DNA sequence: TGTGCCAGCCTCCGGGACAGACTGAATCAGCCCCAGCATTTT. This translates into CASLRDRLNQPQHF.

Written as DNA, the CDR3 is TGTGCCAGCAGGGGTTGGGGAGATGGCTACACCTTC. Translated, it gives CASRGWGDGYTF. The V and J genes are TRBV6-5 and TRBJ1-2; no firm D call. The CDR3 consists of 12 residues. In germline, CDR1 is MNHEY, CDR2 SVGAGI. The V end was cut by 6 bases, the J end by 6 bases, with 11 bases between.